In this sample, the clone carrying this TCR beta chain turned up many times. TCRdb called the reads again in MiXCR, with one record for every CDR3 protein. The sample has about 190,000 distinct CDR3 sequences, about 30% seen once. The data are from a study of T cell repertoires in cytomegalovirus infection. Study-level background: Shared public TCR beta signatures pointed to both CMV infection and a matching HLA type.

The source of this sequence is a human donor in good health (CMV status not recorded). Some clones in this sample may be carry-over from other donors' samples. The sequencing input was PBMCs.

CDR3 DNA: TGTGCCAGCAGTTACGTTGCACAAAAGCAGTTCTTC. Residues: CASSYVAQKQFF. V usage is TRBV6-2 or TRBV6-3 and J usage is TRBJ2-1; D gene uncertain. Germline loops: CDR1 MNHEY, CDR2 SVGEGT. This CDR3 has 12 residues. V lost 2 bases and J lost 11, with 10 bases in between.